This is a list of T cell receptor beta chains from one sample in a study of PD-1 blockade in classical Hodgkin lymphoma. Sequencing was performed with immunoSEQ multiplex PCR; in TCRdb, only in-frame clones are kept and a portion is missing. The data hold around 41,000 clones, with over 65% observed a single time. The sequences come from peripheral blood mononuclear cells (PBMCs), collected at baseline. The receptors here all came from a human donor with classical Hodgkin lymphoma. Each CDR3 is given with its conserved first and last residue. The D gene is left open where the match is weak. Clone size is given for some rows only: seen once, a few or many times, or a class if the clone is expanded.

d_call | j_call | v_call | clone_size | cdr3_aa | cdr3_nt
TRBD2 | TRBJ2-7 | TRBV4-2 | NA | CASSQLAGGAPYEQYF | TGTGCCAGCAGCCAGTTAGCGGGAGGCGCCCCCTACGAGCAGTACTTC
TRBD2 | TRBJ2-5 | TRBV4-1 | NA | CASSQGGGRGETQYF | TGCGCCAGCAGCCAAGGCGGGGGGCGCGGGGAGACCCAGTACTTC
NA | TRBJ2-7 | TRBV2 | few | CAGAGEESSYEQYF | TGTGCCGGAGCAGGGGAAGAAAGCTCCTACGAGCAGTACTTC
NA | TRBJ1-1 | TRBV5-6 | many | CASSHPWTDMNTEAFF | TGTGCCAGCAGCCACCCTTGGACAGACATGAACACTGAAGCTTTCTTT
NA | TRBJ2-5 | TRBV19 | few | CASQPGLHQGETQYF | TGTGCCAGTCAACCGGGGCTCCACCAGGGTGAGACCCAGTACTTC
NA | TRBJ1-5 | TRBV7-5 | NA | CASSSGPNQPQHF | TGTGCCAGCAGCTCCGGGCCAAATCAGCCCCAGCATTTT
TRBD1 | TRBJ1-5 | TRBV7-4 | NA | CASSSTTGGDQPQHF | TGTGCCAGCAGCTCCACCACAGGGGGCGATCAGCCCCAGCATTTT
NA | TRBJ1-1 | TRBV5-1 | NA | CASSFTLTDSPLGAFF | TGCGCCAGCAGCTTCACACTAACGGACAGTCCCTTAGGAGCTTTCTTT
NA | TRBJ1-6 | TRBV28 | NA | CASSLHTGGSSPLHF | TGTGCCAGCAGTTTACATACCGGGGGCTCTTCACCCCTCCACTTT
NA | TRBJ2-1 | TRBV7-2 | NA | CASSLLMSYNEQFF | TGTGCCAGCAGCCTCCTCATGTCCTACAATGAGCAGTTCTTC
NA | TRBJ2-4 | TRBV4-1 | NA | CASSQGREVLAKNIQYF | TGCGCCAGCAGCCAAGGGAGGGAGGTCCTAGCCAAAAACATTCAGTACTTC
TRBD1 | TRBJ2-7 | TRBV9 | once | CASSPLAGTGWEQYF | TGTGCCAGCAGCCCATTGGCCGGGACAGGGTGGGAGCAGTACTTC
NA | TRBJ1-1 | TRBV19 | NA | CASSYKAGLMNTEAFF | TGTGCCAGTAGTTATAAGGCAGGGCTCATGAACACTGAAGCTTTCTTT
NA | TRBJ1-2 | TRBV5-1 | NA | CASSLEGHGYTF | TGCGCCAGCAGCTTGGAAGGTCATGGCTACACCTTC
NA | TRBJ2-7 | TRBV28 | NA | CASRGSATSYEQYF | TGTGCCAGCAGAGGTAGCGCGACCTCCTACGAGCAGTACTTC
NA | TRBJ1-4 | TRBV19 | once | CASSPGRSWVEKLFF | TGTGCCAGTAGTCCCGGACGGAGCTGGGTGGAAAAACTGTTTTTT
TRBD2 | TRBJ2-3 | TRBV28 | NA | CALGGRASTDTQYF | TGTGCCCTTGGAGGGAGGGCCTCCACAGATACGCAGTATTTT
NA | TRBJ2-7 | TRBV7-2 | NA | CASSLLTSIYEQYF | TGTGCCAGCAGCCTACTGACTAGTATCTACGAGCAGTACTTC